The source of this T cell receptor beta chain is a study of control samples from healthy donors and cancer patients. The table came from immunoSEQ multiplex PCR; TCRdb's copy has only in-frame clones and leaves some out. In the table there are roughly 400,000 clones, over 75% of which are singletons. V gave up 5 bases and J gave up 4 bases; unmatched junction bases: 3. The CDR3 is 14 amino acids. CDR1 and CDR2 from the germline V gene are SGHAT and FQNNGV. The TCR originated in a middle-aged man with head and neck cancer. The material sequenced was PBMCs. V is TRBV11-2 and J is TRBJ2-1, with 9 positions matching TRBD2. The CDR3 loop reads CASSTSGPYNEQFF. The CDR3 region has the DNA TGTGCCAGCAGCACTAGCGGGCCTTACAATGAGCAGTTCTTC.